This TCR beta chain was identified in a study of blood T cell repertoires in COVID-19. Germline V gene lookup returns CDR1 SGHVS and CDR2 FQNEAQ. The ends lost 6 bases at V and 3 bases at J; junction bases unmatched: 5. This CDR3 region has 14 residues. Original methodology: Amplification with reference gene primers provided the estimates of nucleated cell counts. Some clones are missing from TCRdb's copy, which holds only in-frame ones; the method was immunoSEQ multiplex PCR. V and J calls plus clone size are reproduced from that table; the DNA served to infer D and trimming. Here the sample spans approximately 200,000 clones, about nine tenths being singletons.

The receptor was derived from a woman aged 50 to 65 with acute or convalescent COVID-19. This chain joins TRBV7-8 and TRBJ2-7, with 10 bases fitting TRBD2. The specimen was peripheral blood. The DNA of the CDR3 is TGTGCCAGCAGGCGACTAGCGGGCAACTACGAGCAGTACTTC. This encodes CASRRLAGNYEQYF.